This TCR beta chain originates from a study of metastatic and nonmetastatic thyroid tumors. At the level of the study: Repertoire data that came from the blood and tumor or nodule tissue of malignant and benign thyroid patients were compared. Study-level points and caveats: Within blood and tumor, benign nodules reportedly had significantly lower TCR beta diversity than malignant thyroid tumors did.

As to this clone: As yet, its antigen is unknown.

The entire patient cohort was treatment-naive prior to thyroid surgery. J gave up 6 bases and V 5 bases, and 11 bases lay outside the gene matches. The germline V gene encodes CDR1 SGHAT and CDR2 FQNNGV. CDR3 length: 15 amino acids. Study processing details: The study built a papillary thyroid cancer distant-metastasis classifier from CDR3 differences across clinicopathological groups. TCRdb redid the clone calls on the PCR reads using MiXCR. What appears here as the V and J calls and clone size reflects TCRdb's work, not the paper's. The top ten clones hold approximately 30% of a sample with around 28,000 clones, just under 30% of them seen once.

The gene calls are TRBV11-2 and TRBJ2-3, with 7 bases lining up with TRBD2. The receptor was derived from a female donor with papillary thyroid cancer or a benign thyroid nodule (not recorded which). Some clones in this sample may be carry-over from other donors' samples. Material: blood. The DNA of the CDR3 is TGTGCCAGCAGCGAGGGACTATCTGCCGCTGATACGCAGTATTTT. This sequence encodes CASSEGLSAADTQYF. Together with reference TRBV11-2 and TRBJ2-3, the CDR3 gives the full variable domain: EAGVAQSPRYKIIEKRQSVAFWCNPISGHATLYWYQQILGQGPKLLIQFQNNGVVDDSQLPKDRFSAERLKGVDSTLKIQPAKLEDSAVYLCASSEGLSAADTQYFGPGTRLTVL.